The T cell receptor beta chain under discussion was sequenced for a study of T-cell reconstitution after alpha-beta-depleted transplantation in children (dated by TCRdb to the mid-2010s). Turning to the overall study: Using TCR repertoire profiling, the study followed T-cell immune reconstitution in a quantitative way in children after TCRalphabeta/CD19-depleted allogeneic hematopoietic cell transplantation. Paper-wide results and their limitations: In some patients, the high TCRbeta diversity seen at day 60 was put down to recipient T cells and intrathymic progenitors that had survived conditioning. Over subsequent months, a decline in hyperexpanded clone frequencies was noted, and after one year, T-cell counts and TCRbeta diversity were mostly ascribed to newly produced T cells. The apparently early alphabetaT-cell count recovery about two months after transplant was reportedly dependent on only several hundred rapidly expanded clones derived from non-depleted graft cells.

Library creation used PCR. Sequencer: Illumina HiSeq 2500. TCR libraries were prepared with molecular barcoding, using unique molecular identifiers to normalize TCRbeta repertoire quantification. The public reads were run again by TCRdb, first through fastp at Q25 and then through MiXCR, and only productive beta chains were kept. Every distinct CDR3 protein forms one entry, paired with its most common genes and DNA. This sample gives about 830,000 distinct CDR3 sequences in total; about 16% of them show up just once. The top ten hold roughly 4.8% of the sample. Taken with the paper, the label for treatment or condition translates to: allogeneic hematopoietic cell transplantation with graft depleted of TCRalphabeta T cells and CD19 B cells. The transplant recipients were children given TCRalphabeta/CD19-depleted allogeneic hematopoietic cell grafts. A few counts support this clonotype. It has no known antigen specificity. No base quality values were provided; no much bigger clone lies one nucleotide off.

The junction carries 8 bases between V and J, which are trimmed by 0 bases and 5 bases respectively. The cysteine opens and the phenylalanine closes a CDR3 of 13 amino acids. The only DNA kept is the CDR3, 39 bases in frame from the first base. Based on the germline V gene, the CDR1 and CDR2 sequences are SGHRS and YFSETQ. This receptor was identified in a male patient under 18 who had a stem cell transplant for acute lymphoblastic leukemia, so the T cells may come from the graft donor. This chain joins TRBV5-1 to TRBJ2-5, with the D gene too uncertain to name. Specimen: PBMCs, mostly from graft donor cells, collected 360 days after TCRalphabeta/CD19-depleted stem cell transplant. The CDR3 reads as follows: CASSLAVLETQYF. The DNA sequence is as follows: TGCGCCAGCAGCTTGGCCGTTCTGGAGACCCAGTACTTC.